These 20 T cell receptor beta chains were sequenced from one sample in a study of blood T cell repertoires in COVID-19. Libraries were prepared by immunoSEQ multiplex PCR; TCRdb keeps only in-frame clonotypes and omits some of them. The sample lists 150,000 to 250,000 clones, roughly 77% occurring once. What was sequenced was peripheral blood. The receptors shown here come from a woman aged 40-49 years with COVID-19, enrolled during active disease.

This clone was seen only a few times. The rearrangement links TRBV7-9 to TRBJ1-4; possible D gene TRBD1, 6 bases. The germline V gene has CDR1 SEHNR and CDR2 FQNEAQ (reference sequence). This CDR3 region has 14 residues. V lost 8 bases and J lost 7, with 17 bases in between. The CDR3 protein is CASSLTGGGEKLFF. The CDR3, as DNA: TGTGCCAGCTCCCTGACAGGCGGGGGTGAAAAACTGTTTTTT.

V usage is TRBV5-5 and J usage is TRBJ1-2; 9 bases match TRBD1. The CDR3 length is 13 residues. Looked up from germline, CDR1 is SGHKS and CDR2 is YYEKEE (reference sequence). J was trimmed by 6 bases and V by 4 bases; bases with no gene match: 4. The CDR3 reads CASSPRTGDGYTF. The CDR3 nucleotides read TGTGCCAGCAGCCCCAGGACAGGGGATGGCTACACCTTC.

CDR3 DNA sequence: TGTGCCAGCAGCACCGGACTAGCGGGAGGGCCCTACGAGCAGTACTTC. Its protein is CASSTGLAGGPYEQYF. The chain recombines TRBV5-4 with TRBJ2-7; 15 nucleotides agree with TRBD2. In germline, CDR1 is SGHNT, CDR2 YYREEE (reference sequence). V was pared by 4 bases and J by 2 bases, with 4 bases of the junction left unmatched. The CDR3 is made up of 16 amino acids.

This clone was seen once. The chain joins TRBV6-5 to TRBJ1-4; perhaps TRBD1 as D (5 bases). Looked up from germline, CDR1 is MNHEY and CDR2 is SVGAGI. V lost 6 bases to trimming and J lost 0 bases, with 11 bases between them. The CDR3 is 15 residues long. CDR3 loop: CASRKQTATNEKLFF. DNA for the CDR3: TGTGCCAGCAGAAAGCAGACAGCAACTAATGAAAAACTGTTTTTT.

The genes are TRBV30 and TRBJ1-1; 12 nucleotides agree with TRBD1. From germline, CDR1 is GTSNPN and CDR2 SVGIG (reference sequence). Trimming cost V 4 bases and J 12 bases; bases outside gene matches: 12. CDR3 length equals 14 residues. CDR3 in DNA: TGTGCCTGGAACTTGGGGGGACAGGGGGCGAAAACTTTCTTT. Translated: CAWNLGGQGAKTFF.

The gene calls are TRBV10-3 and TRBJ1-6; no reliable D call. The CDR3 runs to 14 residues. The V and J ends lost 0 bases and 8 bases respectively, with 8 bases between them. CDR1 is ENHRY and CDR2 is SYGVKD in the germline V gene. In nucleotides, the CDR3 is TGTGCCATCAGTGAGTCTTTGAGGGATTCACCCCTCCACTTT. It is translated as CAISESLRDSPLHF.

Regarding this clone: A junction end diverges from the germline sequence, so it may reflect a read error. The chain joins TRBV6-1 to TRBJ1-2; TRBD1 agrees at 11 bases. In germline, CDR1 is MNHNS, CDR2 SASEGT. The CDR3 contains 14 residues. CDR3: CASREGQGAYGYTF. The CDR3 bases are TGTGCCAGCAGAGAAGGACAGGGGGCCTATGGCTACACCTTC.

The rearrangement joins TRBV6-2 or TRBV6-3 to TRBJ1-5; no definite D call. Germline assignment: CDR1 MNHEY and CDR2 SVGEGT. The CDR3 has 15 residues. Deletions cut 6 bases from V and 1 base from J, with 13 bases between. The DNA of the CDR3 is TGTGCCAGCAGCCTAGAGGGCTTGAGCAATCAGCCCCAGCATTTT. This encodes CASSLEGLSNQPQHF.

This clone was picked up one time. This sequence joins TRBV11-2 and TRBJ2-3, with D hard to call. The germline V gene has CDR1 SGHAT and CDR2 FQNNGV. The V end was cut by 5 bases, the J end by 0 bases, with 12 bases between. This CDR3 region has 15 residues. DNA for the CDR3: TGTGCCAGCAGCCAGCGACTGTCTAGCACAGATACGCAGTATTTT. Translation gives CASSQRLSSTDTQYF.

CDR3 nucleotides: TGTGCCAGCAGCTCAGCGGGAGGGCCGAATGAGCAGTTCTTC. It codes for CASSSAGGPNEQFF. This chain joins TRBV6-5 and TRBJ2-1, with 10 bases matching TRBD2. Germline CDR1 MNHEY, CDR2 SVGAGI. With 6 bases clipped from V and 7 bases from J, the junction kept 6 bases outside the gene matches. The CDR3 is made up of 14 amino acids.

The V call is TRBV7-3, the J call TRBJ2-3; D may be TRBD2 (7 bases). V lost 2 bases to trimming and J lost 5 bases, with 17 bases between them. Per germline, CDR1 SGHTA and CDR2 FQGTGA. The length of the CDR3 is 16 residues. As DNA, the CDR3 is TGTGCCAGCAGCTTATCGGGGGGCCAAGGAGGAGATACGCAGTATTTT. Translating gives CASSLSGGQGGDTQYF.

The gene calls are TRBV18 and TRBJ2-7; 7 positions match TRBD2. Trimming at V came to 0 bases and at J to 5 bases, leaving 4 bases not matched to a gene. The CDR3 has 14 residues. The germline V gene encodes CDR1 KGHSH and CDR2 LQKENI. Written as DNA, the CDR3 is TGTGCCAGCTCACCACCGGGGGGGGTCCACGAGCAGTACTTC. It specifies CASSPPGGVHEQYF.

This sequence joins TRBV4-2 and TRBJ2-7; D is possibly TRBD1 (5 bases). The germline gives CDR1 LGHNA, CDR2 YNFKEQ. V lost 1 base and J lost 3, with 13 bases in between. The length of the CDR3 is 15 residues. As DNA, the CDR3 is TGTGCCAGCAGCCAAGTGAAGGGGAAGGGCTACGAGCAGTACTTC. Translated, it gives CASSQVKGKGYEQYF.

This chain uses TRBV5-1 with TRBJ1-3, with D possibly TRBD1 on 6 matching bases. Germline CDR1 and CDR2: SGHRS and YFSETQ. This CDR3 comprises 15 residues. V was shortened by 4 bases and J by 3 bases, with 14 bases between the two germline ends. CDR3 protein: CASSQQGVGGNTIYF. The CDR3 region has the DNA TGCGCCAGCAGCCAACAGGGAGTAGGTGGAAACACCATATATTTT.

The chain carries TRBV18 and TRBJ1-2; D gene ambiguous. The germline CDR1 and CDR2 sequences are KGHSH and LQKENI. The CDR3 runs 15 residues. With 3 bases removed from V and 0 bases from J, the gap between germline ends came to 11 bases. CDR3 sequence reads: CASSPGQPTNYGYTF. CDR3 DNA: TGTGCCAGCTCACCGGGCCAGCCAACTAACTATGGCTACACCTTC.

The CDR3 reads CASSQQGKNTDTQYF. CDR3 bases: TGCGCCAGCAGCCAACAGGGGAAAAACACAGATACGCAGTATTTT. The V call is TRBV4-1, the J call TRBJ2-3, with a tentative D call TRBD1 (6 bases). This CDR3 contains 15 residues. Germline CDR1 is MGHRA and CDR2 is YSYEKL. V was pared by 2 bases and J by 2 bases, with 11 bases between.

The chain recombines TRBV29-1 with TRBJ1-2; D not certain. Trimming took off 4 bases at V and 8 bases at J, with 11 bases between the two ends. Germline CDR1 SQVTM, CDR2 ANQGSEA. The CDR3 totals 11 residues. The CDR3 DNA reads TGCAGCGTTGCTCTGGGCCCAGGCTACACCTTC. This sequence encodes CSVALGPGYTF. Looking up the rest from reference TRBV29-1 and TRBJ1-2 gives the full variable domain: SAVISQKPSRDICQRGTSLTIQCQVDSQVTMMFWYRQQPGQSLTLIATANQGSEATYESGFVIDKFPISRPNLTFSTLTVSNMSPEDSSIYLCSVALGPGYTFGSGTRLTVV.

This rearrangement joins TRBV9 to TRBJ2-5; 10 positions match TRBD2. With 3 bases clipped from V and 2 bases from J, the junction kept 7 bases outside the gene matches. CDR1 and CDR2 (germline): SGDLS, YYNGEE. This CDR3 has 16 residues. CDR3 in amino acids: CASSAPGLASQETQYF. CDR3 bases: TGTGCCAGCAGCGCTCCGGGACTAGCGTCGCAAGAGACCCAGTACTTC.

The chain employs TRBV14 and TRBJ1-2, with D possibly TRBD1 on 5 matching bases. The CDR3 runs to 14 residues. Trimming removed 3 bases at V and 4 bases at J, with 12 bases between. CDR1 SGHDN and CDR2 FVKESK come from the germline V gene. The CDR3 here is CASSQGGRSYGYTF. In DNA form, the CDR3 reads TGTGCCAGCAGCCAGGGGGGTCGGAGCTATGGCTACACCTTC.

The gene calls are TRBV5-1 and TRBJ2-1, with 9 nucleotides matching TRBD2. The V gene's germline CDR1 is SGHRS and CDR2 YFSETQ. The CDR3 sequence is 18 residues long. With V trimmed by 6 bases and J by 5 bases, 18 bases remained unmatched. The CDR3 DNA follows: TGCGCCAGCACTCGTAATCCAGGGGCGGGAGGGCCCGACAATGAGCAGTTCTTC. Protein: CASTRNPGAGGPDNEQFF.